This T cell receptor (beta chain) derives from a study of technical replicates of blood from a few donors. The data were produced by immunoSEQ multiplex PCR, yet TCRdb's version contains in-frame clones alone and is incomplete. The repertoire has 65,000 to 75,000 clones, approximately 83% of them found once; the top ten carry roughly 5.1%. Losses at the gene ends were 4 bases for V and 4 bases for J; bases not matched to a gene: 7. This CDR3 is 15 amino acids long. Germline-derived CDR1 and CDR2 are SGDLS and YYNGEE. This rearrangement joins TRBV9 to TRBJ1-2, with 10 bases that match TRBD1. What was sequenced was PBMCs. This sequence was found in a human donor in good health. Some clones in this sample may be carry-over from other donors' samples. CDR3 sequence reads: CASSPRTGGGYGYTF. The CDR3 DNA reads as TGTGCCAGCAGCCCTAGGACAGGGGGTGGCTATGGCTACACCTTC. The whole variable domain, filled in from reference TRBV9 and TRBJ1-2, reads DSGVTQTPKHLITATGQRVTLRCSPRSGDLSVYWYQQSLDQGLQFLIQYYNGEERAKGNILERFSAQQFPDLHSELNLSSLELGDSALYFCASSPRTGGGYGYTFGSGTRLTVV.